Listed here are 26 T cell receptor beta chains from one sample, sequenced in a study of ipilimumab plus nivolumab after autologous stem cell transplantation. Libraries were prepared by immunoSEQ multiplex PCR; TCRdb keeps only in-frame clonotypes and omits some of them. The repertoire consists of about 13,000 clones, with about three quarters occurring once and the leading ten covering over 15%. The sequences come from PBMCs, collected in a trial of ipilimumab plus nivolumab as post-transplant consolidation. These receptors were obtained from a male donor with diffuse large B-cell lymphoma.

The chain is built from TRBV7-3 and TRBJ2-1; 7 bases are shared with TRBD2. The CDR3 has 12 residues. From germline, CDR1 is SGHTA and CDR2 FQGTGA. J was trimmed by 15 bases and V by 4 bases; bases with no gene match: 9. The CDR3 DNA sequence: TGTGCCAGCAGCTCCGCCGGGACTATTCTGTTCTTC. Protein: CASSSAGTILFF.

The chain carries TRBV7-2 and TRBJ1-5; no clear D. The CDR3 runs to 14 residues. Trimming pared 1 base from V and 0 bases from J, leaving 4 bases between. CDR1 is SGHTA and CDR2 is FQGNSA in the germline V gene. CDR3 coding DNA: TGTGCCAGCAGCTTAGACTTTAGCAATCAGCCCCAGCATTTT. This gives the protein CASSLDFSNQPQHF.

This clone was recorded only once. V gene TRBV27 combines with J gene TRBJ1-2, with D unresolved. The germline V gene has CDR1 MNHEY and CDR2 SMNVEV (reference sequence). This CDR3 has 16 amino acids. V was trimmed by 6 bases and J by 1 base, leaving 18 bases between them. The CDR3 region has the DNA TGTGCCAGCAGCCCCGATGGGTGGGGTGGTAACTATGGCTACACCTTC. Translation: CASSPDGWGGNYGYTF.

The J gene is TRBJ2-7, the V gene TRBV14; a possible D gene is TRBD1 (6 bases). Germline CDR1 reads SGHDN; CDR2 reads FVKESK. The CDR3 covers 15 residues. Trimming removed 4 bases from V and 3 bases from J, with 16 bases in between. The CDR3 reads CASSPGSGAIYEQYF. The DNA for the CDR3 is TGTGCCAGCAGCCCTGGATCAGGGGCGATCTACGAGCAGTACTTC.

V and J are TRBV29-1 and TRBJ1-1; D is perhaps TRBD1 (5 bases). The CDR3 sequence is 13 residues long. Germline assignment: CDR1 SQVTM and CDR2 ANQGSEA. Between the trimmed V and J ends, which lost 4 bases and 0 bases, there was a span of 9 bases. As DNA, the CDR3 is TGCAGCGTTGGGGGGTTAATGAACACTGAAGCTTTCTTT. It yields the protein CSVGGLMNTEAFF.

The V and J genes are TRBV7-9 and TRBJ2-5; D is undetermined. Trimming took off 1 base at V and 5 bases at J, with 8 bases between the two ends. CDR1 is SEHNR, CDR2 FQNEAQ, per germline (reference sequence). The CDR3 is 13 amino acids. The CDR3: CASSLGLRETQYF. The DNA for the CDR3 is TGTGCCAGCAGCTTAGGACTTCGCGAGACCCAGTACTTC.

V usage is TRBV7-9 and J usage is TRBJ2-5; tentatively, D is TRBD1 (5 bases). The germline gives CDR1 SEHNR, CDR2 FQNEAQ (reference sequence). Between the trimmed V and J ends, which lost 3 bases and 0 bases, there was a span of 11 bases. The CDR3 is 15 residues long. Written as DNA, the CDR3 is TGTGCCAGCAGCTTGGGGCTCCAGTACCAAGAGACCCAGTACTTC. This sequence encodes CASSLGLQYQETQYF.

The chain links TRBV9 to TRBJ2-7; D is undetermined. There are 15 residues in the CDR3. Per the germline V gene, CDR1 is SGDLS and CDR2 is YYNGEE. Between the trimmed V and J ends, which lost 4 bases and 5 bases, there was a span of 19 bases. CDR3 loop: CASSPRSAKTNEQYF. CDR3 sequence (DNA): TGTGCCAGCAGCCCCCGCTCGGCGAAAACGAACGAGCAGTACTTC. The whole variable domain, filled in from reference TRBV9 and TRBJ2-7, reads DSGVTQTPKHLITATGQRVTLRCSPRSGDLSVYWYQQSLDQGLQFLIQYYNGEERAKGNILERFSAQQFPDLHSELNLSSLELGDSALYFCASSPRSAKTNEQYFGPGTRLTVT.

This chain uses TRBV11-2 with TRBJ2-1, with no clear D. The germline gives CDR1 SGHAT, CDR2 FQNNGV. Trimming took 5 bases from V and 0 from J, leaving 11 bases between them. The CDR3 spans 15 residues. CDR3 loop: CASSLGRSSYNEQFF. CDR3 bases: TGTGCCAGCAGCCTAGGCCGATCCTCCTACAATGAGCAGTTCTTC.

This chain uses TRBV7-9 with TRBJ1-1; 8 positions match TRBD1. Germline V gives CDR1 SEHNR, CDR2 FQNEAQ (reference sequence). The V gene end was trimmed by 4 bases and the J gene end by 4 bases; junction bases not matched to a gene: 5. CDR3 size: 14 residues. The CDR3 bases are TGTGCCAGCAGCTCACGGACAGGGTCCACTGAAGCTTTCTTT. Protein: CASSSRTGSTEAFF.

V and J are TRBV9 and TRBJ2-5; no definite D call. V lost 5 bases and J 5 bases, leaving 10 bases between the germline ends. This CDR3 is 12 amino acids long. Germline lookup yields CDR1 SGDLS and CDR2 YYNGEE. CDR3 sequence (DNA): TGTGCCAGCAGTCCCCTAATGGAGACCCAGTACTTC. It is translated as CASSPLMETQYF.

In DNA, the CDR3 is TGTGCCAGCAGCTTTCTAGCGGGGGGGCTACTGTGGGTCGAGCAGTACTTC. This codes for CASSFLAGGLLWVEQYF. The V gene is TRBV7-2, the J gene TRBJ2-7; 12 nucleotides align to TRBD2. The CDR3 length is 17 residues. After removal of 3 bases from V and 6 bases from J, the junction contained 12 bases not matched to a gene. Germline lookup yields CDR1 SGHTA and CDR2 FQGNSA.

V is TRBV12-5 and J is TRBJ2-7; D possibly corresponds to TRBD1 (6 bases). Trimming shortened V by 1 base and J by 2 bases, and 15 bases separated the two germline ends. CDR1 is LGHNT and CDR2 is FRNRAP in the germline V gene. The CDR3 is 16 amino acids. CDR3 DNA sequence: TGTGCTAGTGGTTTGGCACCGGGACACCCTCCCTACGAGCAGTACTTC. This sequence encodes CASGLAPGHPPYEQYF.

V is TRBV30 and J is TRBJ2-5; 8 bases match TRBD2. Germline CDR1 reads GTSNPN; CDR2 reads SVGIG (reference sequence). V lost 3 bases to trimming and J lost 13 bases; unmatched junction nucleotides: 10. There are 12 residues in the CDR3. CDR3 loop: CAWSPQAAGVYF. The CDR3 region has the DNA TGTGCCTGGAGCCCCCAAGCAGCGGGGGTGTACTTC.

The table lists this clone with a count of one. The chain employs TRBV7-9 and TRBJ1-2; no definite D call. Germline CDR1 is SEHNR and CDR2 is FQNEAQ (reference sequence). Deletions cut 8 bases from V and 4 bases from J, with 17 bases between. The CDR3 consists of 14 residues. CDR3 nucleotide sequence: TGTGCCAGCGGTTCGATGCGGGCGCCCTATGGCTACACCTTC. Translation: CASGSMRAPYGYTF.

This clone appeared a single time. DNA for the CDR3: TGTGCCAGCAATATGGATTTTGGTCAGCCCCAGCATTTT. This codes for CASNMDFGQPQHF. The chain has TRBV25-1 and TRBJ1-5; D remains unclear. The CDR3 has 13 residues. V lost 7 bases and J 6 bases, leaving 13 bases between the germline ends. CDR1 is MGHDK, CDR2 SYGVNS, per germline.

This clone was found once. This chain links TRBV9 with TRBJ2-5, with TRBD1 matching over 9 bases. Germline loops: CDR1 SGDLS, CDR2 YYNGEE. The junction had 7 bases not matched to a gene; V was cut back by 4 bases and J by 3 bases. The CDR3 loop spans 15 amino acids. CDR3 sequence reads: CASSPRGTGKETQYF. The CDR3, as DNA: TGTGCCAGCAGCCCCAGAGGGACAGGGAAAGAGACCCAGTACTTC.

This chain connects TRBV4-1 to TRBJ1-2; a weak D match, TRBD1 (5 bases). Trimming pared 0 bases from V and 8 bases from J, leaving 10 bases between. Germline values: CDR1 MGHRA, CDR2 YSYEKL. The CDR3 has 13 residues. This CDR3 is CASSQDRVGGYTF. Written as DNA, the CDR3 is TGCGCCAGCAGCCAAGACAGGGTTGGAGGCTACACCTTC.

The rearrangement links TRBV30 to TRBJ1-3; D uncertain. Per the germline V gene, CDR1 is GTSNPN and CDR2 is SVGIG (reference sequence). V was pared by 2 bases and J by 0 bases, with 5 bases between. The CDR3 extends over 13 amino acids. DNA of the CDR3: TGTGCCTGGAGTAGGGCCTCTGGAAACACCATATATTTT. Protein sequence: CAWSRASGNTIYF.

The V call is TRBV5-6, the J call TRBJ2-7; a possible D gene is TRBD1 (6 bases). The CDR3 loop spans 16 amino acids. The V and J ends lost 1 base and 3 bases respectively, with 17 bases between them. Per the germline V gene, CDR1 is SGHDT and CDR2 is YYEEEE. This chain's CDR3 is CASSLIYRGRGYEQYF. The DNA of the CDR3 is TGTGCCAGCAGCTTGATTTATAGGGGCAGGGGCTACGAGCAGTACTTC. The full variable domain, completed using reference TRBV5-6 and TRBJ2-7, is DAGVTQSPTHLIKTRGQQVTLRCSPKSGHDTVSWYQQALGQGPQFIFQYYEEEERQRGNFPDRFSGHQFPNYSSELNVNALLLGDSALYLCASSLIYRGRGYEQYFGPGTRLTVT.

The genes are TRBV15 and TRBJ1-3; TRBD1 aligns across 7 bases. The CDR3 loop spans 16 amino acids. With V trimmed by 0 bases and J by 4 bases, 6 bases remained unmatched. Germline CDR1 and CDR2: LNHNV and YYDKDF (reference sequence). CDR3 sequence: CATSRDRQGGGNTIYF. The CDR3 DNA reads TGTGCCACCAGCAGAGATAGACAGGGTGGCGGAAACACCATATATTTT. Based on the CDR3 plus reference TRBV15 and TRBJ1-3, the full variable domain is DAMVIQNPRYQVTQFGKPVTLSCSQTLNHNVMYWYQQKSSQAPKLLFHYYDKDFNNEADTPDNFQSRRPNTSFCFLDIRSPGLGDTAMYLCATSRDRQGGGNTIYFGEGSWLTVV.

This rearrangement joins TRBV11-2 to TRBJ2-7; 11 nucleotides line up with TRBD2. There are 14 residues in the CDR3. V trimming: 6 bases; J trimming: 7 bases; junction bases outside the gene matches: 8. Germline-derived CDR1 and CDR2 are SGHAT and FQNNGV. CDR3 DNA sequence: TGTGCCAGCAGGGCTACTAGCGGGGGTGGAGAGCAGTACTTC. This encodes CASRATSGGGEQYF.

V gene TRBV21-1 combines with J gene TRBJ2-7; the tabulated D call, TRBD1, remains unverified against the DNA. TRBV21-1 is a pseudogene segment. The CDR3 consists of 15 residues. The CDR3 DNA reads as TGTGCCAGCAGCAAAGGGGCAGGGAATAGGTACGAGCAGTACTTC. Its translation: CASSKGAGNRYEQYF.

This clone has just one count. The V and J genes are TRBV19 and TRBJ2-6, with D maybe TRBD1 (8 bases). Trimming took off 5 bases at V and 0 bases at J, with 20 bases between the two ends. Germline V lookup: CDR1 LNHDA, CDR2 SQIVND (reference sequence). This CDR3 comprises 19 residues. CDR3 DNA sequence: TGTGCCAGTAGTCCGCGGGGAGGGACAGGCCGCTCTGGGGCCAACGTCCTGACTTTC. Encoded protein: CASSPRGGTGRSGANVLTF.

The rearrangement uses TRBV7-3 and TRBJ2-7; 8 nucleotides line up with TRBD1. CDR1 SGHTA and CDR2 FQGTGA come from the germline V gene. CDR3 length: 16 amino acids. The junction had 11 bases not matched to a gene; V was cut back by 5 bases and J by 2 bases. CDR3 DNA: TGTGCCAGCAGCCTTGACCTCATGACAGGGGCCTACGAGCAGTACTTC. Amino acids: CASSLDLMTGAYEQYF.

The rearrangement joins TRBV2 to TRBJ2-3, with a tentative D call TRBD1 (6 bases). This CDR3 region has 14 residues. Germline CDR1 and CDR2: SNHLY and FYNNEI. Trimming removed 4 bases at V and 1 base at J, with 9 bases between. CDR3 bases: TGTGCCAGCAGTGTACAGGGCCGCACAGATACGCAGTATTTT. Encoded protein: CASSVQGRTDTQYF. Full variable domain (outside the CDR3, taken from reference TRBV2 and TRBJ2-3): EPEVTQTPSHQVTQMGQEVILRCVPISNHLYFYWYRQILGQKVEFLVSFYNNEISEKSEIFDDQFSVERPDGSNFTLKIRSTKLEDSAMYFCASSVQGRTDTQYFGPGTRLTVL.